Here is one TCR beta chain with its context. Its antigen remains unknown. The entirety of the isolated RNA underwent reverse transcription, so expressed TCRB transcripts were sequenced. Average reads per stem cell-like memory T cell sample were about 1 million. Some clones are missing from TCRdb's copy, which holds only in-frame ones; the method was immunoSEQ multiplex PCR. Of 40,000 to 60,000 clones detected, roughly 63% appear once; the ten largest clones hold 0.29%. The data were taken from a study of beta chain features in type 1 diabetes. V was clipped by 5 bases and J by 4 bases, with 5 bases between them. Germline CDR1 and CDR2: SEHNR and FQNEAQ (reference sequence). This CDR3 region has 11 residues. Findings of the study overall: For type 1 diabetes patients, VDJ junctions showed fewer insertions and more deletions. TCRB CDR3s from Type 1 diabetes patients were moderately but significantly shorter in all four CD4+ subsets. A definitive answer on HLA type influencing TCRB rearrangement was not reached here.

This chain joins TRBV7-9 and TRBJ1-1; D unresolved. Sequenced: stem cell memory CD4+ T cells from blood. This receptor was taken from a woman between 25 and 40 years old with type 1 diabetes. The CDR3: CASSLRTEAFF. The CDR3 nucleotides read TGTGCCAGCAGCCTGCGCACTGAAGCTTTCTTT.